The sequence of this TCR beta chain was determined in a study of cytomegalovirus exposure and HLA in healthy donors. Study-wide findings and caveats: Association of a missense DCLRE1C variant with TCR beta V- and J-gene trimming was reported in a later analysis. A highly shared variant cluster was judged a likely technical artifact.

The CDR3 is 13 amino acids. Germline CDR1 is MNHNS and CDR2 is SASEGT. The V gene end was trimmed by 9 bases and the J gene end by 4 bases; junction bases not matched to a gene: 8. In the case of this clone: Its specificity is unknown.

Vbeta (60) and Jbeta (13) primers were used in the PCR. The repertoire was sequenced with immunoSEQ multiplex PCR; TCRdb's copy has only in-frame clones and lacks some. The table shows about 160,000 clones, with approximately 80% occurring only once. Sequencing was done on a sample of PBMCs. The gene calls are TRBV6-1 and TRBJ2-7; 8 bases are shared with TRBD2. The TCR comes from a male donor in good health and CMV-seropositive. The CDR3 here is CASRVAGLYEQYF. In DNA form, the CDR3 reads TGTGCCAGTAGGGTAGCGGGATTATACGAGCAGTACTTC.